This TCR beta chain was captured in a study of vaccination effects on CD4 cells after COVID-19. The wider study: There were two convalescent patients who gave samples 16 days and one week before vaccination. Study-wide results and caveats: The study found that post-vaccine spike-reactive clones in convalescents were mainly new vaccine-induced clones.

This clone was seen just once. The target antigen is unknown. Upon completion of roughly ten days in culture, CD4+ T cells were isolated. The individual was infected with SARS-CoV-2 between March and December 2020, as confirmed by PCR. Half-medium exchanges with IL-2 medium took place on days 3 and 7. V was clipped by 0 bases and J by 6 bases, with 9 bases between them. Germline values: CDR1 LGHNA, CDR2 YNFKEQ. CDR3 length: 14 residues. Profiling relied on immunoSEQ multiplex PCR, and the TCRdb table lists in-frame clones only, not all of them. The sample lists about 46,000 clones, around 70% occurring once.

Sequencing used CD4+ T cells from PBMCs cultured without peptide, obtained before COVID-19 vaccination. The chain links TRBV4-2 to TRBJ2-1; D gene ambiguous. The origin of this receptor is a human donor who had a prior SARS-CoV-2 infection. The CDR3 DNA reads as TGTGCCAGCAGCCAAGATCCCCACTTCAATGAGCAGTTCTTC. The encoded protein is CASSQDPHFNEQFF.